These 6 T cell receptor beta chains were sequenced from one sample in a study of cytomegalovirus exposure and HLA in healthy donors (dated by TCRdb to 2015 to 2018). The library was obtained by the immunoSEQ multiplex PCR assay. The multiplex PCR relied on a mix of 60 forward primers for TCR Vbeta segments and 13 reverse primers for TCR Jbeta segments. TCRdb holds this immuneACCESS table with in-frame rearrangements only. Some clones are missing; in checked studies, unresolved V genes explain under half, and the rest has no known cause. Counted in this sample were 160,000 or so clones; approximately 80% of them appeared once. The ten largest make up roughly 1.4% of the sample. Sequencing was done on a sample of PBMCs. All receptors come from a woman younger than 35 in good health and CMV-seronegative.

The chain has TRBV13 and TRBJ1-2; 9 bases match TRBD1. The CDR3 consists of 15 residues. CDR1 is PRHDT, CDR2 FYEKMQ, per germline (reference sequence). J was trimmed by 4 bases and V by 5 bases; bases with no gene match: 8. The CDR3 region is CASSRGLQGAYGYTF. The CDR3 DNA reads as TGTGCCAGCAGCCGCGGCTTACAGGGGGCCTATGGCTACACCTTC.

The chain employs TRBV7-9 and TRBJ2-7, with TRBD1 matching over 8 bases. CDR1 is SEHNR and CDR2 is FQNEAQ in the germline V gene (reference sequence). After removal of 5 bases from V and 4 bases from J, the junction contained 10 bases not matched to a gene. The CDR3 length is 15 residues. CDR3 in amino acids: CASSGSDRGPYEQYF. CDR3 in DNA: TGTGCCAGCAGCGGGAGTGACAGGGGCCCATACGAGCAGTACTTC.

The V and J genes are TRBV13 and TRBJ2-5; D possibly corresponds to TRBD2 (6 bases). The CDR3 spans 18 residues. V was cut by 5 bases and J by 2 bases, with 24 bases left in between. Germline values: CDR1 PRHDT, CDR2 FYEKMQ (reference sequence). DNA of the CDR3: TGTGCCAGCAGCCCGCCTCCCTTGACTAGGCCTTATCAAGAGACCCAGTACTTC. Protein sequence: CASSPPPLTRPYQETQYF.

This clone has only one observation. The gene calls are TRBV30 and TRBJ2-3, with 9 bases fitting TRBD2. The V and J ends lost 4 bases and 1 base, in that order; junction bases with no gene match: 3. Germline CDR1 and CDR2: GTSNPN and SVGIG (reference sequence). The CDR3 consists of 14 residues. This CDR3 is CAWTQRGGTDTQYF. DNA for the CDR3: TGTGCCTGGACACAGCGGGGGGGCACAGATACGCAGTATTTT.

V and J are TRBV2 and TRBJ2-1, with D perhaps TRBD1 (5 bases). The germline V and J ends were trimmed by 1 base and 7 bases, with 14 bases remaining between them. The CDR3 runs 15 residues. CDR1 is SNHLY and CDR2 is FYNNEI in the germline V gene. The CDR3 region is CASSEGRDVRNEQFF. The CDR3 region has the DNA TGTGCCAGCAGTGAAGGCAGGGATGTAAGAAATGAGCAGTTCTTC.

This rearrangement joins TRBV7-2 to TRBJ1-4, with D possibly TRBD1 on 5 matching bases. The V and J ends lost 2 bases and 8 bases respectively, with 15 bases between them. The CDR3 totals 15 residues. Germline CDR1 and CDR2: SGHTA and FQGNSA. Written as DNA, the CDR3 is TGTGCCAGCAGCTTACATCAACCCAAGGGGGAAAAACTGTTTTTT. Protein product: CASSLHQPKGEKLFF.